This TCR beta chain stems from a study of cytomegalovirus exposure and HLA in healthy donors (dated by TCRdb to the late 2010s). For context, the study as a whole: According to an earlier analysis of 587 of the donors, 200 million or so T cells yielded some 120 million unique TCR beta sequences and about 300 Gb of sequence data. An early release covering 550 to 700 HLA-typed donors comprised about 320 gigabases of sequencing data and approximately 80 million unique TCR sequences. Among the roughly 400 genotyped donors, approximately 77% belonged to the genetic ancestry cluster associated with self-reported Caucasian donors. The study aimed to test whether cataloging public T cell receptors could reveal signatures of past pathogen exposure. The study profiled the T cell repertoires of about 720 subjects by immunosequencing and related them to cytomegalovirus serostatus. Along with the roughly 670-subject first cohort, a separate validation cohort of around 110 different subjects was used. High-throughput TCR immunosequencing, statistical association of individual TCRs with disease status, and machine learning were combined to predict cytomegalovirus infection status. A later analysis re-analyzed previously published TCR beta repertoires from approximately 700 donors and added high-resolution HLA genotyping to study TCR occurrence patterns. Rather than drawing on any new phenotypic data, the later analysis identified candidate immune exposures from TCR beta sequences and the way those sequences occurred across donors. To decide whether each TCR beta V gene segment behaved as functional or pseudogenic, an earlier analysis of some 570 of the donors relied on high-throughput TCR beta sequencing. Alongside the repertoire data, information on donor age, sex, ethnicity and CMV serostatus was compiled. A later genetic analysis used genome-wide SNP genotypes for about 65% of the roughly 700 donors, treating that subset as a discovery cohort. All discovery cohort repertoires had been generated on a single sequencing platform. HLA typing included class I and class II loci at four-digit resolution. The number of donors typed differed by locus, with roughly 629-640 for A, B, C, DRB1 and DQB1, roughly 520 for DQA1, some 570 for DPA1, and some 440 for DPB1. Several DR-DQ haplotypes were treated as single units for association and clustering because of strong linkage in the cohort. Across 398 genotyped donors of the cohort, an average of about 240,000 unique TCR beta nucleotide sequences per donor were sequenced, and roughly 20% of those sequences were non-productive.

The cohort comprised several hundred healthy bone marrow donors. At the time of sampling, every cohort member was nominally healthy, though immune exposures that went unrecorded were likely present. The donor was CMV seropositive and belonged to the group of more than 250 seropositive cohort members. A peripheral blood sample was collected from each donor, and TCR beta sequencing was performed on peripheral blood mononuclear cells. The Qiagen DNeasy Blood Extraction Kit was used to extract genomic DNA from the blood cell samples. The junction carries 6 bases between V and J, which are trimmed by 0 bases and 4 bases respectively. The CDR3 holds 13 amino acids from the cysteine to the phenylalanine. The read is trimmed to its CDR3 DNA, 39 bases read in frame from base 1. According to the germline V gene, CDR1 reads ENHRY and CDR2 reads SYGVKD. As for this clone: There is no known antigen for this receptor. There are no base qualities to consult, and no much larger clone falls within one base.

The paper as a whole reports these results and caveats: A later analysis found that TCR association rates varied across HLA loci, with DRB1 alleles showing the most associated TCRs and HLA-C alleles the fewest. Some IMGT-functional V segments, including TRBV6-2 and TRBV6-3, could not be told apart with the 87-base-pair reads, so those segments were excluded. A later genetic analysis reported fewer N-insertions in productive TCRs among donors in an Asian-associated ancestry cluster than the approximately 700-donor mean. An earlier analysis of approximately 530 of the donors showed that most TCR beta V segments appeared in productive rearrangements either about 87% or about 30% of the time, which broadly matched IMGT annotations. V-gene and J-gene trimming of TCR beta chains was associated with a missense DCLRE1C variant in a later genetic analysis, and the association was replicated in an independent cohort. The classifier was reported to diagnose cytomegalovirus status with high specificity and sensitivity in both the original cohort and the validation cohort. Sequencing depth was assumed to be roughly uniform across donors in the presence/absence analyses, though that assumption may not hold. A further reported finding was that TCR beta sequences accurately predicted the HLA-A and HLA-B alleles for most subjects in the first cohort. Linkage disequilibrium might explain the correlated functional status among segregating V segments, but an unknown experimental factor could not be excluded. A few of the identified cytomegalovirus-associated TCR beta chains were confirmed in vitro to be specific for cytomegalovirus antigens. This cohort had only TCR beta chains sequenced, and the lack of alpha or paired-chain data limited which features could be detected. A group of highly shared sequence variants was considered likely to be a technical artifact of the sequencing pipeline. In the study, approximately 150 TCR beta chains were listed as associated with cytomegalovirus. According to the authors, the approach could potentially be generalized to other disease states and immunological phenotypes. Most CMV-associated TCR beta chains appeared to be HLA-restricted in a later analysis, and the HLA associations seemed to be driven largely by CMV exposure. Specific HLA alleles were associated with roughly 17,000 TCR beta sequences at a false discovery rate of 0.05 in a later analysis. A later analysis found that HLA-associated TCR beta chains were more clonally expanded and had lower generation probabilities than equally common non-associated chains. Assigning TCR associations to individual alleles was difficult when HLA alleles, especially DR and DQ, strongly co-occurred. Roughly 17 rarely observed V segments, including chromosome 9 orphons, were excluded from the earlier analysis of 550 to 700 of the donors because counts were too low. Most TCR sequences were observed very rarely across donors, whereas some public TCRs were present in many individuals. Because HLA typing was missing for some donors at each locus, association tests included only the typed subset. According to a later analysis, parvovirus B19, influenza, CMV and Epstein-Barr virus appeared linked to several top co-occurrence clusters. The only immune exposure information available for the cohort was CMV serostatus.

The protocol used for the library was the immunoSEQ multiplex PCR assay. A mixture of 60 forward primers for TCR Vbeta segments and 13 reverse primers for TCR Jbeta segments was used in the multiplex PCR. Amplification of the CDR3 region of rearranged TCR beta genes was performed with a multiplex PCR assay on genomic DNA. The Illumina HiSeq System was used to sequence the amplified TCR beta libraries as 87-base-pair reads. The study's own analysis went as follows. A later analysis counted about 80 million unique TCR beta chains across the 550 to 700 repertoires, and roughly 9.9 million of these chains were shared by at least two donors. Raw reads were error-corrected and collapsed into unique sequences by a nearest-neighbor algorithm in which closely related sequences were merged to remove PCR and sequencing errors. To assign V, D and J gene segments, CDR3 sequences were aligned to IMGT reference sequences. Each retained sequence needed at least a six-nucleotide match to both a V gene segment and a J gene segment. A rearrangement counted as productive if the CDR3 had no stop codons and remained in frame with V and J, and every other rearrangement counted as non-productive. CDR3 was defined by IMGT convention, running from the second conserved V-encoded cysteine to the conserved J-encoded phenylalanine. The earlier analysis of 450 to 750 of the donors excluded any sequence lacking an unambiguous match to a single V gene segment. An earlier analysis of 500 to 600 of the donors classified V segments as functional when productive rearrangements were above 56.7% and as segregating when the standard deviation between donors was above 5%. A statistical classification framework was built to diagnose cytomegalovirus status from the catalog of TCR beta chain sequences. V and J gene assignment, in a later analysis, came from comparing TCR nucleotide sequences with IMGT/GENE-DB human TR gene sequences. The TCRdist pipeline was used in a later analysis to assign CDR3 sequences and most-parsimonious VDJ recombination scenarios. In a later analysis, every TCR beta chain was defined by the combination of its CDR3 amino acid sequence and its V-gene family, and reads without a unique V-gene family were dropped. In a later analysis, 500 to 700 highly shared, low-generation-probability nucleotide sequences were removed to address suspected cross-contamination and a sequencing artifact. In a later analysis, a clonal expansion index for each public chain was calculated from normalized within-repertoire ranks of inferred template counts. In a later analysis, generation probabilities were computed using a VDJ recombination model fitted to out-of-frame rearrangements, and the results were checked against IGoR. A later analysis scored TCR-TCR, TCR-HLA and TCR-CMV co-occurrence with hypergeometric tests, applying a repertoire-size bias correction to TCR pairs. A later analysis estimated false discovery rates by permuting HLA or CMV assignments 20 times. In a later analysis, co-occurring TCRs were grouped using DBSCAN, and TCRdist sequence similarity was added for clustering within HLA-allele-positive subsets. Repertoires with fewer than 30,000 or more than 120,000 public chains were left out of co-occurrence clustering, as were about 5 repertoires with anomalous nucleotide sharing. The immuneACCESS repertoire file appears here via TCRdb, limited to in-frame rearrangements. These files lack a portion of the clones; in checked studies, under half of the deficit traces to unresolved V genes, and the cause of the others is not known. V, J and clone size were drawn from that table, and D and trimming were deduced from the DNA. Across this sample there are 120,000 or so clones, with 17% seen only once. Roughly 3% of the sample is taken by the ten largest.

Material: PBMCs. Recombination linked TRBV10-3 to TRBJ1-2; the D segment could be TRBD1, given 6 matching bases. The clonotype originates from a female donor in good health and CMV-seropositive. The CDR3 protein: CAISESGGYGYTF. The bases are TGTGCCATCAGTGAGTCAGGGGGCTATGGCTACACCTTC.